This T cell receptor beta chain was retrieved from a study of blood T cell repertoires in COVID-19. Methods used by the authors: Quantification of nucleated cells was approximated via reference gene primer amplification. The protocol was immunoSEQ multiplex PCR, while the TCRdb copy is restricted to in-frame clones and leaves out a portion. V and J calls and clone size are copied from that table; D and trimming were computed from the DNA. The repertoire holds 95,000 to 120,000 clones, with about four fifths as singletons. The germline CDR1 and CDR2 sequences are SGHTA and FQGNSA. The CDR3 has 13 amino acids. After removal of 5 bases from V and 4 bases from J, the junction contained 1 base not matched to a gene.

Input material: peripheral blood. The chain employs TRBV7-2 and TRBJ2-5; 10 bases match TRBD1. This TCR was sampled from a woman aged 70-85 years with acute or convalescent COVID-19. CDR3 in DNA: TGTGCCAGCAGCCGGGACAGGGGAGAGACCCAGTACTTC. This gives the protein CASSRDRGETQYF.